This T cell receptor beta chain comes out of a study of control samples from healthy donors and cancer patients. This clone was seen a few times. The data were produced by immunoSEQ multiplex PCR, yet TCRdb's version contains in-frame clones alone and is incomplete. The table records roughly 100,000 clones, 70% to 90% of them present only once. Germline loops: CDR1 LNHDA, CDR2 SQIVND (reference sequence). V trimming: 4 bases; J trimming: 7 bases; junction bases outside the gene matches: 3. The CDR3 totals 13 residues. The sequencing sample was made of blood. The rearrangement uses TRBV19 and TRBJ2-7; TRBD2 aligns across 11 bases. The sequence was obtained from a woman aged 50 to 60 in good health. The CDR3 nucleotides are TGTGCCAGTAGTACTAGACTAGCGGGAGAGCAGTACTTC. Its translation: CASSTRLAGEQYF.